These T cell receptor beta chains were read from a single sample in a study of monozygotic twins with inflammatory bowel disease. TCRdb re-called the 5' RACE reads and gives one entry per CDR3 protein, without DNA. This table lists hundreds of thousands of distinct CDR3 sequences. Sequenced input: blood. These receptors were taken from a human donor with ulcerative colitis or Crohn's disease, or a healthy co-twin of an affected twin (not recorded which). CDR3s include the opening cysteine and the closing phenylalanine or tryptophan.

TRBJ1-1,TRBV12-3/TRBV12-4,CASSPLEGTEAFF
TRBJ2-7,TRBV6-5,CASSYDLNYEQYF
TRBJ1-5,TRBV4-3,CASSRYRDQPQHF
TRBJ1-2,TRBV10-3,CAISDGRGGGYTF
TRBJ2-7,TRBV18,CASSSRDVLSYEQYF
TRBJ2-3,TRBV6-1,CASRTGLSVRGRLDTQYF
TRBJ2-2,TRBV18,CASSPPHTDTGELFF
TRBJ1-2,TRBV6-5,CASSYSKYQTYGYTF
TRBJ2-1,TRBV20-1,CSASPTSSYEQFF
TRBJ2-1,TRBV18,CASSPGEIVQFF
TRBJ1-1,TRBV12-5,CASALRVNTEAFF
TRBJ2-1,TRBV5-6,CASSLPTSSHEQFF
TRBJ1-1,TRBV5-6,CASSLIYRDTEAFF
TRBJ2-1,TRBV9,CASSLPTSGGVDNEQFF
TRBJ2-7,TRBV9,CASSVATGGDEQYF
TRBJ1-1,TRBV7-2,CASSLGPVGTEAFF
TRBJ2-5,TRBV7-2,CASSWTSGQETQYF
TRBJ2-7,TRBV20-1,CSAPLAQPYEQYF
TRBJ1-2,TRBV4-1,CASSQTDQGDYGYTF
TRBJ2-1,TRBV5-1,CASSYSGSTTSNEQFF
TRBJ2-3,TRBV29-1,CSVETSARADTQYF
TRBJ2-5,TRBV7-9,CAYGGLAGGPIKETQYF
TRBJ2-1,TRBV5-6,CASSSGTSDPYNEQFF
TRBJ1-1,TRBV7-9,CASSLEGLLGGFF
TRBJ1-1,TRBV7-2,CASSNSGSWNTEAFF
TRBJ1-1,TRBV12-3/TRBV12-4,CASSLVVWQPGTEAFF
TRBJ1-2,TRBV7-2,CASSGRDPFNYGYTF
TRBJ2-5,TRBV12-3/TRBV12-4,CASSLLTGTSGSGETQYF
TRBJ1-2,TRBV7-2,CASSLLEGYGYGYTF
TRBJ2-1,TRBV11-2,CASSSKTSRRNEQFF
TRBJ2-7,TRBV20-1,CSARESAMYEQYF
TRBJ2-5,TRBV20-1,CSARRGAQETQYF
TRBJ2-1,TRBV5-5,CASSLASGRLWGQFF
TRBJ2-5,TRBV4-2,CASSQDRGTPPIDQYF
TRBJ2-7,TRBV5-1,CASSASWDRAAYEQYF
TRBJ2-2,TRBV29-1,CSVERRAGELFF
TRBJ1-1,TRBV5-6,CASNQYGTEAFF